Shown below are 11 T cell receptor beta chains from a single sample sequenced in a study of cytomegalovirus exposure and HLA in healthy donors. PCR employed 60 Vbeta and 13 Jbeta primers. Produced via immunoSEQ multiplex PCR; TCRdb's table is partial and in-frame only. This sample carries 200,000 or so clones, 75% to 85% of them seen once, and the ten largest clones take around 0.4%. The sample taken for sequencing was PBMCs. Receptors originate from a male donor in good health and CMV-seropositive.

The chain couples TRBV4-2 to TRBJ1-5, with D possibly TRBD1 on 5 matching bases. Germline lookup yields CDR1 LGHNA and CDR2 YNFKEQ. V dropped 4 bases and J dropped 6 bases, with 13 bases sitting between them. This CDR3 region has 14 residues. The DNA of the CDR3 is TGTGCCAGCAGCCGATCGGGGGAAAGTCAGCCCCAGCATTTT. This codes for CASSRSGESQPQHF.

The rearrangement joins TRBV7-2 to TRBJ1-6; 9 bases map to TRBD1. The CDR3 length is 15 residues. CDR1 is SGHTA, CDR2 FQGNSA, per germline. V was clipped by 4 bases and J by 7 bases; unmatched bases: 5. The CDR3 region has the DNA TGTGCCAGCAGCTCGAACAGGGGGCGCAATTCACCCCTCCACTTT. Translation: CASSSNRGRNSPLHF.

This chain joins TRBV5-4 and TRBJ2-7; 7 bases match TRBD1. The germline gives CDR1 SGHNT, CDR2 YYREEE (reference sequence). The V and J ends lost 4 bases and 2 bases, in that order; junction bases with no gene match: 9. The CDR3 is made up of 15 amino acids. CDR3 loop: CASSPRGQGAYEQYF. CDR3 DNA sequence: TGTGCCAGCAGCCCTAGGGGCCAGGGGGCCTACGAGCAGTACTTC.

The chain joins TRBV9 to TRBJ1-3, with 7 bases fitting TRBD1. The CDR3 length is 15 residues. The germline V gene has CDR1 SGDLS and CDR2 YYNGEE. The ends lost 3 bases at V and 5 bases at J; junction bases unmatched: 8. The CDR3 DNA reads as TGTGCCAGCAGCGCCACAGGGGATCGACGAAACACCATATATTTT. It codes for CASSATGDRRNTIYF.

The rearrangement joins TRBV15 to TRBJ2-7; TRBD2 might be the D (5 bases). This CDR3 contains 15 residues. With 0 bases removed from V and 7 bases from J, the gap between germline ends came to 16 bases. The germline V gene has CDR1 LNHNV and CDR2 YYDKDF (reference sequence). CDR3 residues: CATSRDLANSGEQYF. The CDR3 DNA sequence: TGTGCCACCAGCAGAGATCTGGCCAACTCGGGGGAGCAGTACTTC.

The chain recombines TRBV18 with TRBJ2-7, with a tentative D call TRBD1 (6 bases). Trimming removed 0 bases from V and 5 bases from J, with 8 bases in between. The length of the CDR3 is 13 residues. Germline V lookup: CDR1 KGHSH, CDR2 LQKENI. CDR3 sequence: CASSPPPGDEQYF. CDR3 nucleotides: TGTGCCAGCTCACCACCCCCAGGGGACGAGCAGTACTTC.

V gene TRBV28 combines with J gene TRBJ1-4; perhaps TRBD1 as D (6 bases). The V end was cut by 8 bases, the J end by 12 bases, with 19 bases between. The CDR3 spans 13 residues. Germline V gene lookup returns CDR1 MDHEN and CDR2 SYDVKM. The DNA for the CDR3 is TGTGCCAGCGGCAATCTGGGCAAGGGGGAACTGTTTTTT. Translation: CASGNLGKGELFF.

This clone was found once. This rearrangement joins TRBV11-2 to TRBJ2-1, with 7 nucleotides matching TRBD2. From germline, CDR1 is SGHAT and CDR2 FQNNGV. Trimming at V came to 3 bases and at J to 10 bases, leaving 15 bases not matched to a gene. The CDR3 length is 16 residues. CDR3 sequence reads: CASSFGGAGPYREQFF. The CDR3 DNA is TGTGCCAGCAGCTTCGGAGGAGCGGGGCCATATAGGGAGCAGTTCTTC.

This clone was picked up one time. V gene TRBV28 combines with J gene TRBJ1-4; TRBD1 aligns across 8 bases. The V segment lost 5 bases and the J segment 4 bases; nucleotides outside the gene matches: 3. CDR3 length: 14 residues. Germline V lookup: CDR1 MDHEN, CDR2 SYDVKM. CDR3 nucleotides: TGTGCCAGCAGTGTGACAGGGGTTAATGAAAAACTGTTTTTT. Residues: CASSVTGVNEKLFF.

The chain couples TRBV5-6 to TRBJ2-3, with 12 bases lining up with TRBD2. Looked up from germline, CDR1 is SGHDT and CDR2 is YYEEEE. The CDR3 sequence is 16 residues long. After removal of 4 bases from V and 4 bases from J, the junction contained 7 bases not matched to a gene. The CDR3 here is CASSASSGRAPDTQYF. The CDR3, as DNA: TGTGCCAGCAGCGCGTCTAGCGGGAGGGCCCCAGATACGCAGTATTTT.

The V and J genes are TRBV4-2 and TRBJ2-1; weak D call: TRBD2 (6 bases). V was shortened by 2 bases and J by 8 bases, with 10 bases between the two germline ends. The CDR3 totals 13 residues. Germline V gene sequence: CDR1 LGHNA, CDR2 YNFKEQ. CDR3 coding DNA: TGTGCCAGCAGCCAAAGACTAGGCTATGAGCAGTTCTTC. Its protein product is CASSQRLGYEQFF.